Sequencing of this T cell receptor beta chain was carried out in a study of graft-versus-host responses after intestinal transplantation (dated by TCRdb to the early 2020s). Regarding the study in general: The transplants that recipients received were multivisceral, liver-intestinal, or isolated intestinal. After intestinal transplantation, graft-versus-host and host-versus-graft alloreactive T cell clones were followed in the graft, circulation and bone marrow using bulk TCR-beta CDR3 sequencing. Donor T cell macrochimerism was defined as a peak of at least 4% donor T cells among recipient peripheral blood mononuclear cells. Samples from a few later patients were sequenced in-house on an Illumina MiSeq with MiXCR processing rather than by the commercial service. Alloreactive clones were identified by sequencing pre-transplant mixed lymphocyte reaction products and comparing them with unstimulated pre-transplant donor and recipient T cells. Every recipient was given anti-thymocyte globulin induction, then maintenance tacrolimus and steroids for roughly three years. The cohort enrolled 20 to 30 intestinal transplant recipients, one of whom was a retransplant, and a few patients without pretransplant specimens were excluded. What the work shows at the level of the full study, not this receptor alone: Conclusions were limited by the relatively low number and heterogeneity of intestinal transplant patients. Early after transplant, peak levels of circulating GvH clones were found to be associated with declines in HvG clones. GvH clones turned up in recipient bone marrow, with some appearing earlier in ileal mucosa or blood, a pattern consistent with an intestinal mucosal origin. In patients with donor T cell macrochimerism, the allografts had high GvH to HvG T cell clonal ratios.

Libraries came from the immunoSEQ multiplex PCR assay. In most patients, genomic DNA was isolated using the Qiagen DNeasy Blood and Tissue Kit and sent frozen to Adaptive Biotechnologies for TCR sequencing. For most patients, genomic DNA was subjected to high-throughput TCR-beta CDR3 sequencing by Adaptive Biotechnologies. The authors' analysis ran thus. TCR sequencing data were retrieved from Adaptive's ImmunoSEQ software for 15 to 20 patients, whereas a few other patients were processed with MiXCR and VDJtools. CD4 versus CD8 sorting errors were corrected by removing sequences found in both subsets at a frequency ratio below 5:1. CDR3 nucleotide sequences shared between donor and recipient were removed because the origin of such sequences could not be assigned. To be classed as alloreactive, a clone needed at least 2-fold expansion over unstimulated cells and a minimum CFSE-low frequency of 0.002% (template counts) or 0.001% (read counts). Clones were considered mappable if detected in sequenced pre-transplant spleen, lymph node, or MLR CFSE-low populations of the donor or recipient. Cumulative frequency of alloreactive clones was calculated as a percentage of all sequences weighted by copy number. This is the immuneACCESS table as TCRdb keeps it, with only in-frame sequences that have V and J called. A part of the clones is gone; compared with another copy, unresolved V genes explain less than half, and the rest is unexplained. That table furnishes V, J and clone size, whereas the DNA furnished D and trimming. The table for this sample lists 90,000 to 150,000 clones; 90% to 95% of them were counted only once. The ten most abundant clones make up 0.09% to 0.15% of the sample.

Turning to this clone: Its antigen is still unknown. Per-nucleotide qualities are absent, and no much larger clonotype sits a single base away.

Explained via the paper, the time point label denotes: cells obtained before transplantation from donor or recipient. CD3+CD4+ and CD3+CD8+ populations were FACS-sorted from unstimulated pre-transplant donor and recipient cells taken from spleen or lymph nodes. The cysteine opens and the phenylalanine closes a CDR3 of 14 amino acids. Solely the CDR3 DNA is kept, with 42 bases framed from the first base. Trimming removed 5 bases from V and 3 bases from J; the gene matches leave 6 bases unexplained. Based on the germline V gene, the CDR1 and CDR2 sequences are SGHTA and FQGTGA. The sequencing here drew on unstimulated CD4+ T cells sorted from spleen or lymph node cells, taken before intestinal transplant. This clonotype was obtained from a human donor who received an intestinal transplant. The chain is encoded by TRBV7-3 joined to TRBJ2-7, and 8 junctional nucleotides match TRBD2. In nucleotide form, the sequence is TGTGCCAGCAGCCCAGCGGGAGTGGACTACGAGCAGTACTTC. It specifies CASSPAGVDYEQYF.